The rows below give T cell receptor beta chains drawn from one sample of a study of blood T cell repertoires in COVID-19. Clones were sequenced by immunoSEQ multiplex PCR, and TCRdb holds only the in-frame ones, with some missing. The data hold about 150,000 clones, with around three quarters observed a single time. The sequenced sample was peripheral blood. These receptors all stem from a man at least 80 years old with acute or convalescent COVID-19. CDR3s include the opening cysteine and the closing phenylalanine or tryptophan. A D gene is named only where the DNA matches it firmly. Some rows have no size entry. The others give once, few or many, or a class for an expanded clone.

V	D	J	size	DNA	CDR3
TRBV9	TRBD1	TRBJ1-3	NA	TGTGCCAGCAGCCCTCGGACAGGGGGTACCTCTGGAAACACCATATATTTT	CASSPRTGGTSGNTIYF
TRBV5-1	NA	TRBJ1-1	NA	TGCGCCAGCAGCCTGGCGGACAGCTACATGAACACTGAAGCTTTCTTT	CASSLADSYMNTEAFF
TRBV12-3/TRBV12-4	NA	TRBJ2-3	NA	TGTGCCAGCAGTTCGTTCCGGGATACGCAGTATTTT	CASSSFRDTQYF
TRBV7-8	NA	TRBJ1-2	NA	TGTGCCAGCAGCCAACAGGGTTTTCGAGGCTACACCTTC	CASSQQGFRGYTF
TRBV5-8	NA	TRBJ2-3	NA	TGTGCCAGCAGCTTGTTGACAGGGAGGACCACAGATACGCAGTATTTT	CASSLLTGRTTDTQYF
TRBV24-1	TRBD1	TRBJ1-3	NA	TGTGCCCCCGAAGTCGGCGTCGGACAGGGAGACTCTGGAAACACCATATATTTT	CAPEVGVGQGDSGNTIYF
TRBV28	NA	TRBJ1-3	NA	TGTGCCAGCAGTTTAGGGGCAGCCAGTTTTGGAAACACCATATATTTT	CASSLGAASFGNTIYF
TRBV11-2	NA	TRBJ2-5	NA	TGTGCCAGCAGCTTCTACGAAGAGACCCAGTACTTC	CASSFYEETQYF
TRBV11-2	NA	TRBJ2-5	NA	TGTGCCAGCAGCCCCCGTGGCACAGTCCAAGAGACCCAGTACTTC	CASSPRGTVQETQYF
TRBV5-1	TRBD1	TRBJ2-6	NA	TGCGCCAGCAGATCCAGTTTCCTCGCAGGGGGCTCTGGGGCCAACGTCCTGACTTTC	CASRSSFLAGGSGANVLTF
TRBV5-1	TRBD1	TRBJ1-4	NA	TGCGCCAGCAGCTTGGGGGGACAGAGGGGTGAAAAACTGTTTTTT	CASSLGGQRGEKLFF
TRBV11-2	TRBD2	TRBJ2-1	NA	TGTGCCAGCAGCTTAGACGGACTAGCGGGCCTCAATGAGCAGTTCTTC	CASSLDGLAGLNEQFF
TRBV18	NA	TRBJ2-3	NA	TGTGCCAGCTCACGGAGTAAGGGTGGGGGACTCGCAGATACGCAGTATTTT	CASSRSKGGGLADTQYF
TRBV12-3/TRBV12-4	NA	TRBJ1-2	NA	TGTGCCAGCAGTTTCCCAGGTGGTTCTGGCTACACCTTC	CASSFPGGSGYTF
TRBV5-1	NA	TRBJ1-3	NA	TGCGCCAGCACCCCCTTGGGCCCCTCTGGAAACACCATATATTTT	CASTPLGPSGNTIYF
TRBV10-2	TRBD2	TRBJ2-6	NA	TGCGCCAGCAAGGAGGCGGGGGCTGGGGCCAACGTCCTGACTTTC	CASKEAGAGANVLTF
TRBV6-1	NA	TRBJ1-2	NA	TGTGCCAGCAGTGAAGCGGGACTCCGCTCTGGCTACACCTTC	CASSEAGLRSGYTF
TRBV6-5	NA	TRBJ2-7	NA	TGTGCCAGCAGTTACTCCCCCGGGAGCTCCTACGAGCAGTACTTC	CASSYSPGSSYEQYF
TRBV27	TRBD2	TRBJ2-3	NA	TGTGCCAGCATACGGTTAGCGGGGGGCGGGGTTACGCAGTATTTT	CASIRLAGGGVTQYF
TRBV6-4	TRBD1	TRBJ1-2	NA	TGTGCCAGCACTTCCTTCCGAAGGGGGACAGGGGGCTTAGACTATGGCTACACCTTC	CASTSFRRGTGGLDYGYTF
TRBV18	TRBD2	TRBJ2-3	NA	TGTGCCAGCTCACCACTAACGGGACTAGGAGATACGCAGTATTTT	CASSPLTGLGDTQYF
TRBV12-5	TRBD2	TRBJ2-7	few	TGTGCTAGTGGTTTCCCCCTCGGAGGACTAGCGGCCTCCTACGAGCAGTACTTC	CASGFPLGGLAASYEQYF
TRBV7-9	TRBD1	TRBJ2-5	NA	TGTGCCAGCAGTTGGACAGGGGGAGGGGAGACCCAGTACTTC	CASSWTGGGETQYF
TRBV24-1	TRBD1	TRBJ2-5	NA	TGTGCCACCAGTGACCAGACAGGGCCCCAAGAGACCCAGTACTTC	CATSDQTGPQETQYF
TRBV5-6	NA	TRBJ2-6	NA	TGTGCCAGCAGTGGGGAGTTTAAGGCCAACGTCCTGACTTTC	CASSGEFKANVLTF
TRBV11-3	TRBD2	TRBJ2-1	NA	TGTGCCAGCAGCTTAGCACTAGCGGGGGTCAATGAGCAGTTCTTC	CASSLALAGVNEQFF
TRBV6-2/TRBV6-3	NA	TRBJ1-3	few	TGTGCCAGCAGCCTCGAGGCAAGCTCTGGAAACACCATATATTTT	CASSLEASSGNTIYF
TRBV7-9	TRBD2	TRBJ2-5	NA	TGTGCCAGCAGTCGAGCGGGGGCCCGTGAGACCCAGTACTTC	CASSRAGARETQYF
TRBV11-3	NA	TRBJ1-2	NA	TGTGCCAGCAGCTTAGTGGAGGCTTCAGGCTACACCTTC	CASSLVEASGYTF
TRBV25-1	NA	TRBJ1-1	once	TGTGCCAGCAGTGACTGGGGACAGAACACTGAAGCTTTCTTT	CASSDWGQNTEAFF
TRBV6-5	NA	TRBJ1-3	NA	TGTGCCAGCAGTACCGGAAGGGGTGAAAACACCATATATTTT	CASSTGRGENTIYF
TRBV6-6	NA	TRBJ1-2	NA	TGTGCCAGCAGTTACGTGGGGCAGAGTTCTGGCTACACCTTC	CASSYVGQSSGYTF
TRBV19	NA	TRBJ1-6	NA	TGTGCCAGTACCCACCCAGGGGCCGTTAATTCACCCCTCCACTTT	CASTHPGAVNSPLHF
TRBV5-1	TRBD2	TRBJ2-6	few	TGCGCCAGCAGCTTGACTAGCGGGGGATCTGGGGCCAACGTCCTGACTTTC	CASSLTSGGSGANVLTF
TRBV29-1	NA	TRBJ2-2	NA	TGCAGCGTTGGGGCCAGGGGCCCTACCGGGGAGCTGTTTTTT	CSVGARGPTGELFF
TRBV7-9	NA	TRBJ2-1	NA	TGTGCCAGCAGCCCCAGGGGTTCCTACAATGAGCAGTTCTTC	CASSPRGSYNEQFF
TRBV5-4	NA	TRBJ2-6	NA	TGTGCCAGCAGTGCCAGGGGCTCTGGGGCCAACGTCCTGACTTTC	CASSARGSGANVLTF
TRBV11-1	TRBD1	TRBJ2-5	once	TGTGCCAGCAGCCCCAGGACAGGGGAGGGAGAGACCCAGTACTTC	CASSPRTGEGETQYF
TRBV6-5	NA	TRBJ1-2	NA	TGTGCCAGCAGTTCCAAAGGGAGGAAGGGCTACACCTTC	CASSSKGRKGYTF
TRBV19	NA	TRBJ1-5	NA	TGTGCCACGACCTCTCAGGGGAGCCAGCCCCAGCATTTT	CATTSQGSQPQHF